A selection of T cell receptor beta chains follows, all from one sample in a study of glioma-infiltrating T cells after dendritic cell vaccination. Profiled with immunoSEQ multiplex PCR; TCRdb holds only in-frame clones, not every one. Of about 50,000 clones listed, about 91% were seen once; the top ten hold around 5%. The material sequenced was blood, taken after dendritic cell vaccination. These receptor sequences come from a human donor with glioblastoma. CDR3s include the opening cysteine and the closing phenylalanine or tryptophan. Each record gives: V gene, J gene, D gene, clone size, CDR3 protein, CDR3 DNA. D genes are given only for firm matches. Rows may omit the clone size; those that give it use once, few, many or a size class.

>TRBV9|TRBJ2-1|-|-
CASSVDRDEQFF
TGTGCCAGCAGCGTAGATCGGGATGAGCAGTTCTTC
>TRBV11-2|TRBJ2-1|-|-
CASSSLGGIMYNEQFF
TGTGCCAGCAGCTCCCTAGGAGGGATTATGTACAATGAGCAGTTCTTC
>TRBV20-1|TRBJ1-1|-|-
CSARLGAEAFF
TGCAGTGCTAGGTTGGGGGCAGAAGCTTTCTTT
>TRBV9|TRBJ1-1|TRBD1|-
CASSVGGTGGFTEAFF
TGTGCCAGCAGCGTAGGAGGGACAGGGGGCTTCACTGAAGCTTTCTTT
>TRBV7-9|TRBJ1-3|-|-
CASSAFGSGDTIYF
TGTGCCAGCAGCGCGTTCGGGTCCGGGGACACCATATATTTT
>TRBV19|TRBJ2-2|-|-
CASSSPTGLRTGELFF
TGTGCCAGTTCTTCCCCGACGGGACTTAGAACCGGGGAGCTGTTTTTT
>TRBV29-1|TRBJ2-1|TRBD2|-
CSVGAGGGYNEQFF
TGCAGCGTTGGGGCTGGCGGGGGGTACAATGAGCAGTTCTTC
>TRBV9|TRBJ2-5|TRBD1|-
CASSLRQGAQETQYF
TGTGCCAGCAGCTTAAGACAGGGGGCACAAGAGACCCAGTACTTC
>TRBV28|TRBJ1-1|-|once
CASSSMTWMNTEAFF
TGTGCCAGCAGTTCCATGACATGGATGAACACTGAAGCTTTCTTT
>TRBV18|TRBJ1-1|-|-
CASSPQRDTEAFF
TGTGCCAGCTCACCACAGAGGGACACTGAAGCTTTCTTT
>TRBV6-5|TRBJ1-2|-|-
CASSYDPTGSYGYTF
TGTGCCAGCAGTTACGACCCGACAGGTAGCTATGGCTACACCTTC
>TRBV28|TRBJ2-1|-|few
CASSLGRANEQFF
TGTGCCAGCAGCCTTGGCAGGGCGAATGAGCAGTTCTTC
>TRBV7-8|TRBJ1-2|-|-
CASSLAEPHYGYTF
TGTGCCAGCAGCTTAGCTGAGCCTCACTATGGCTACACCTTC
>TRBV5-1|TRBJ1-2|TRBD1|-
CASSRTGGSYTF
TGCGCCAGCAGCAGAACAGGGGGCAGTTACACCTTC
>TRBV5-4|TRBJ1-1|-|once
CASSWGRGRSNTEAFF
TGTGCCAGCAGTTGGGGCAGGGGCCGCTCGAACACTGAAGCTTTCTTT
>TRBV6-6|TRBJ1-1|TRBD1|once
CASKSGGNTEAFF
TGTGCCAGCAAATCAGGGGGGAACACTGAAGCTTTCTTT
>TRBV27|TRBJ2-3|-|once
CASSKRKPRYADTQYF
TGTGCCAGCAGTAAGAGAAAACCGAGGTATGCAGATACGCAGTATTTT
>TRBV9|TRBJ2-1|-|-
CASSVGAGSYNEQFF
TGTGCCAGCAGCGTAGGGGCAGGGTCGTACAATGAGCAGTTCTTC
>TRBV4-2|TRBJ1-2|-|-
CASSQEGGANYGYTF
TGTGCCAGCAGCCAAGAGGGGGGAGCAAACTATGGCTACACCTTC
>TRBV10-1|TRBJ2-3|TRBD2|-
CASTTGGLAETDTQYF
TGCGCCAGCACCACCGGGGGACTAGCGGAAACAGATACGCAGTATTTT
>TRBV5-4|TRBJ2-1|TRBD2|-
CATTAAGEEFF
TGTGCCACGACTGCGGCGGGAGAGGAGTTCTTC
>TRBV19|TRBJ2-1|-|-
CASSMGGYNEQFF
TGTGCCAGTAGTATGGGGGGTTACAATGAGCAGTTCTTC
>TRBV6-5|TRBJ2-1|TRBD1|-
CFTQAGGLMDEQFF
TGTTTTACACAAGCAGGGGGCCTGATGGATGAGCAGTTCTTC
>TRBV29-1|TRBJ2-1|TRBD2|once
CSVEGSAGGPNEQFF
TGCAGCGTTGAAGGCTCAGCGGGAGGGCCAAATGAGCAGTTCTTC
>TRBV7-9|TRBJ2-7|TRBD2|-
CASSPSRREGYEQYF
TGTGCCAGCAGCCCCAGTCGACGGGAGGGGTACGAGCAGTACTTC
>TRBV11-2|TRBJ1-1|-|-
CASSLPSVMNTEAFF
TGTGCCAGCAGCCTACCTAGCGTAATGAACACTGAAGCTTTCTTT
>TRBV4-1|TRBJ2-1|TRBD2|-
CASGGTSGYNEQFF
TGCGCCAGCGGCGGGACTAGCGGATACAATGAGCAGTTCTTC
>TRBV7-9|TRBJ2-1|-|-
CASSSPPEASYNEQFF
TGTGCCAGCAGCTCGCCCCCAGAGGCCTCCTACAATGAGCAGTTCTTC
>TRBV7-7|TRBJ2-1|TRBD2|few
CASTRLAGEYEQFF
TGTGCTAGCACCAGACTAGCGGGAGAGTATGAGCAGTTCTTC
>TRBV19|TRBJ1-1|-|-
CASTPDGNEAFF
TGTGCCAGTACCCCAGACGGGAATGAAGCTTTCTTT
>TRBV6-6|TRBJ1-1|-|-
CASSVSVPEAFF
TGTGCCAGCAGTGTATCCGTTCCTGAAGCTTTCTTT
>TRBV25-1|TRBJ2-7|-|-
CASCERNRAPYEQYF
TGTGCCAGCTGTGAAAGAAACAGGGCCCCCTACGAGCAGTACTTC
>TRBV28|TRBJ2-5|TRBD2|-
CASSPLTSGPRETQYF
TGTGCCAGCAGTCCCCTGACTAGCGGTCCTCGGGAGACCCAGTACTTC
>TRBV28|TRBJ1-5|-|-
CATRRSNQPQHF
TGTGCCACCAGGAGAAGCAATCAGCCCCAGCATTTT
>TRBV9|TRBJ2-3|-|-
CASSVVKHTDTQYF
TGTGCCAGCAGCGTAGTTAAGCACACAGATACGCAGTATTTT
>TRBV13|TRBJ1-6|-|-
CASSLVLSNSPLHF
TGTGCCAGCAGCTTGGTACTGTCCAATTCACCCCTCCACTTT
>TRBV6-1|TRBJ2-7|-|-
CASSDLSGPYEQYF
TGTGCCAGCAGTGATCTCTCAGGCCCCTACGAGCAGTACTTC
>TRBV7-2|TRBJ1-1|TRBD1|-
CASSFTGGAEAFF
TGTGCCAGCAGCTTCACAGGGGGCGCTGAAGCTTTCTTT
>TRBV5-1|TRBJ2-7|-|-
CASSPEPRTAYEQYF
TGCGCCAGCAGCCCGGAACCACGGACAGCTTACGAGCAGTACTTC
>TRBV5-1|TRBJ2-7|-|-
CASSLDRGGYEQYF
TGCGCCAGCAGCTTGGACAGGGGGGGCTACGAGCAGTACTTC
>TRBV27|TRBJ2-1|TRBD2|-
CASSFSGYSYNEQFF
TGTGCCAGCAGTTTTAGCGGGTACTCCTACAATGAGCAGTTCTTC
>TRBV30|TRBJ1-2|-|-
CASHSKNSPAGVGYTF
TGTGCCTCCCACTCCAAGAATTCCCCGGCGGGGGTCGGCTACACCTTC
>TRBV5-4|TRBJ1-1|-|-
CASSLFLWGGDEAFF
TGTGCCAGCAGCTTGTTTCTCTGGGGAGGGGATGAAGCTTTCTTT
>TRBV5-1|TRBJ2-5|-|-
CASTGTGETQYF
TGCGCCAGTACAGGGACGGGGGAGACCCAGTACTTC
>TRBV2|TRBJ2-4|TRBD1|-
CASSPSRGFNIQYF
TGTGCCAGCAGTCCCAGCAGGGGGTTCAACATTCAGTACTTC
>TRBV21-1|TRBJ1-2|-|-
CASSERDTQGHGYTF
TGTGCCAGCAGCGAGCGGGACACCCAAGGACATGGCTACACCTTC
>TRBV4-3|TRBJ1-1|TRBD1|-
CASRRTGGEIGGAFF
TGCGCCAGCCGAAGGACAGGGGGCGAGATAGGTGGAGCTTTCTTT
>TRBV9|TRBJ1-5|TRBD1|-
CASSVGGWDSGQPQHF
TGTGCCAGCAGCGTAGGAGGGTGGGACAGCGGGCAGCCCCAGCATTTT
>TRBV19|TRBJ2-1|-|-
CASSIGLVNEQFF
TGTGCCAGTAGTATAGGCTTAGTCAATGAGCAGTTCTTC
>TRBV19|TRBJ2-1|TRBD2|-
CASSGRAGGTYNEQFF
TGTGCCAGTAGTGGACGAGCGGGAGGAACCTACAATGAGCAGTTCTTC
>TRBV10-3|TRBJ2-6|TRBD2|-
CAISESGGKGANVLTF
TGTGCCATCAGTGAGTCGGGGGGGAAAGGGGCCAACGTCCTGACTTTC
>TRBV10-3|TRBJ1-1|-|few
CAISESGDTEAFF
TGTGCCATCAGTGAATCGGGTGACACTGAAGCTTTCTTT
>TRBV5-4|TRBJ1-5|-|-
CASSLAGQGDQPQHF
TGTGCCAGCAGCTTGGCGGGACAAGGGGATCAGCCCCAGCATTTT
>TRBV28|TRBJ1-2|-|-
CASGGQHKSKDYGYTF
TGTGCCAGCGGAGGGCAACATAAGTCGAAGGACTATGGCTACACCTTC
>TRBV5-6|TRBJ2-2|-|-
CASTLTRETIRGTGELFF
TGTGCCAGCACCCTCACCCGGGAAACTATTCGAGGCACCGGGGAGCTGTTTTTT
>TRBV27|TRBJ1-2|TRBD1|-
CASSFSGDRVENYGYTF
TGTGCCAGCAGTTTTTCCGGAGACAGGGTAGAAAACTATGGCTACACCTTC
>TRBV28|TRBJ1-2|TRBD1|-
CASSLRGPNQGYTF
TGTGCCAGCAGTTTAAGGGGGCCGAATCAGGGCTACACCTTC